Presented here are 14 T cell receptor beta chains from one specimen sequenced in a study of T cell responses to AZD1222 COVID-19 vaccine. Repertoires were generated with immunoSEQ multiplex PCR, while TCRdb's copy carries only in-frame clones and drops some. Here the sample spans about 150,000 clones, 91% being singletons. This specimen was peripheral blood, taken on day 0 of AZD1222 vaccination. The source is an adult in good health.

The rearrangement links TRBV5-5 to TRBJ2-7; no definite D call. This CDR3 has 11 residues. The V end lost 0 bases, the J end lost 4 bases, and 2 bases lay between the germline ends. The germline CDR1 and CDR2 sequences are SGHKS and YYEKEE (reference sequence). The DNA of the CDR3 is TGTGCCAGCAGCTTGGAGTACGAGCAGTACTTC. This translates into CASSLEYEQYF.

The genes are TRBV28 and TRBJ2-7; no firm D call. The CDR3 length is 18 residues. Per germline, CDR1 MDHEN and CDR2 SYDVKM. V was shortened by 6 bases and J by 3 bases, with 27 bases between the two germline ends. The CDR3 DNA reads TGTGCCAGCAGCCCGCTGGGTCTATCAGTTGTTGGGCTCTACGAGCAGTACTTC. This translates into CASSPLGLSVVGLYEQYF. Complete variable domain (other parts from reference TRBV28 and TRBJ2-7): DVKVTQSSRYLVKRTGEKVFLECVQDMDHENMFWYRQDPGLGLRLIYFSYDVKMKEKGDIPEGYSVSREKKERFSLILESASTNQTSMYLCASSPLGLSVVGLYEQYFGPGTRLTVT.

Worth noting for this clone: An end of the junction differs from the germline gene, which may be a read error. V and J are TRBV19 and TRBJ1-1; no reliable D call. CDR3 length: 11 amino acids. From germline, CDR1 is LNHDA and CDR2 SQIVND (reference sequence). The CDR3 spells CASSIREGRVF. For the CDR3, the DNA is TGTGCCAGTAGTATCCGAGAGGGAAGGGTATTT.

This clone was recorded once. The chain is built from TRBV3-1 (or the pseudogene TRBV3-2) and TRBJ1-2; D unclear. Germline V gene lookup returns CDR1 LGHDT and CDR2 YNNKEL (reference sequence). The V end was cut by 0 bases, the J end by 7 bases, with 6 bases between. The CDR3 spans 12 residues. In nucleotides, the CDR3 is TGTGCCAGCAGCCAAGATATGGGTGGCTACACCTTC. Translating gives CASSQDMGGYTF.

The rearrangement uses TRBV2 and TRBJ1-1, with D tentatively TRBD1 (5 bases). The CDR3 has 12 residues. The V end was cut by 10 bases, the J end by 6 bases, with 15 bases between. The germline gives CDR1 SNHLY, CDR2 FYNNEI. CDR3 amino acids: CAIKTGVPEAFF. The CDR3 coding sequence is TGTGCCATCAAAACAGGTGTTCCTGAAGCTTTCTTT.

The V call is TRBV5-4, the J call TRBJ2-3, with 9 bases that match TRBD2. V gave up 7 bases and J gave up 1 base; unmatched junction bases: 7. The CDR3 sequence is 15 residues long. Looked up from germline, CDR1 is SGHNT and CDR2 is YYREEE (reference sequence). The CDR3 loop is CASPGLAVGTDTQYF. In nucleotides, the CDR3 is TGTGCCAGCCCGGGACTAGCAGTCGGCACAGATACGCAGTATTTT.

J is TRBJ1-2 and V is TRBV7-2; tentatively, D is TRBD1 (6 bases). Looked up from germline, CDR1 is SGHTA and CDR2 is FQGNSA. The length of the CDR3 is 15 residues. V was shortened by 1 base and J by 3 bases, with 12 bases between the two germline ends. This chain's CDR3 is CASSLVSGQHYGYTF. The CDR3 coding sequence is TGTGCCAGCAGCTTAGTGTCCGGACAGCACTATGGCTACACCTTC.

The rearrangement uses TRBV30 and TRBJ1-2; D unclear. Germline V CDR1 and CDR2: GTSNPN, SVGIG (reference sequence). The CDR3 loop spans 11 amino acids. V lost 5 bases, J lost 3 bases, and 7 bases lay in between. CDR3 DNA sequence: TGTGCCTGGGGAGGGTACTATGGCTACACCTTC. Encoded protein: CAWGGYYGYTF.

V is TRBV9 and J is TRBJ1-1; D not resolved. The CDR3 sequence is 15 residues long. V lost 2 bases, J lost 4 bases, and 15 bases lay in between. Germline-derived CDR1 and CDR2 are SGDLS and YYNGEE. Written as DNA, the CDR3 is TGTGCCAGCAGCGTTGTCAGCCGGGGAGCCACTGAAGCTTTCTTT. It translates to CASSVVSRGATEAFF.

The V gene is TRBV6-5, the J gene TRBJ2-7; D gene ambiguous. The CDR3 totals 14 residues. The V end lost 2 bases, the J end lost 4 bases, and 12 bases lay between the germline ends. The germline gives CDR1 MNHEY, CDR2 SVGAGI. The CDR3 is CASSYGIGRYEQYF. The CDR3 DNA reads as TGTGCCAGCAGTTACGGAATCGGTAGATACGAGCAGTACTTC.

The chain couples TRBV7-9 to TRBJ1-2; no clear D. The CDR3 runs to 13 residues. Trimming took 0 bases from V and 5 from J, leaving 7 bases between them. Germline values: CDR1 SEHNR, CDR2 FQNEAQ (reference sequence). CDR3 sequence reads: CASSLAGAYGYTF. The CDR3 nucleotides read TGTGCCAGCAGCTTAGCGGGAGCGTATGGCTACACCTTC.

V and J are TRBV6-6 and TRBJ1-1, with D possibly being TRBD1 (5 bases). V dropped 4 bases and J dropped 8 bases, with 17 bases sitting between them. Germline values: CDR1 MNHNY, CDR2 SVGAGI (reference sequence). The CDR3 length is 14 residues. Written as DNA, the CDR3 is TGTGCCAGCAGTTCCCCGGGGCAGGACGTGGAAGCTTTCTTT. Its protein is CASSSPGQDVEAFF.

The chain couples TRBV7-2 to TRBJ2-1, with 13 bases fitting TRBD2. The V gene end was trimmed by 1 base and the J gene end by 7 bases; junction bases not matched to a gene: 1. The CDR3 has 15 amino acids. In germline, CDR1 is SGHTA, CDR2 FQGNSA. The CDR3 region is CASSLELAGGNEQFF. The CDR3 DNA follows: TGTGCCAGCAGCTTAGAACTAGCGGGGGGGAATGAGCAGTTCTTC.

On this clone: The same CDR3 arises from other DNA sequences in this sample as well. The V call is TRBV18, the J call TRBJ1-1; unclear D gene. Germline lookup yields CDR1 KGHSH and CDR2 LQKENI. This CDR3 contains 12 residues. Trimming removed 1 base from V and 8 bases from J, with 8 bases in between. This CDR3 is CASSPQGSEAFF. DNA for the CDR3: TGTGCCAGCTCACCACAGGGTTCCGAAGCTTTCTTT.